This T cell receptor (beta chain) was obtained from a study of T cell repertoires in cytomegalovirus infection. Overall study: TCR beta signatures that were public indicated CMV infection and matching HLA type.

This clonotype was counted at least ten times. The antigen remains undetermined. CDR3 length equals 18 residues. V was clipped by 4 bases and J by 1 base; unmatched bases: 13. CDR1 is SGHTA and CDR2 is FQGNSA in the germline V gene. TCRdb itself ran the reads through MiXCR, one entry per CDR3 protein. The table lists around 430,000 distinct CDR3 sequences, under 45% of them singletons. This sample comprised cultured PBMCs, obtained from culture after CMV antigen stimulation. This sequence joins TRBV7-2 and TRBJ2-1; 7 bases fit TRBD2. This receptor was taken from a human donor in good health (CMV status not recorded). Some clones in this sample may be carry-over from other donors' samples. CDR3 nucleotides: TGTGCCAGCAGCTGGCCCCCGGCTGGGGGGGGGTCCTACAATGAGCAGTTCTTC. Amino acid sequence: CASSWPPAGGGSYNEQFF.